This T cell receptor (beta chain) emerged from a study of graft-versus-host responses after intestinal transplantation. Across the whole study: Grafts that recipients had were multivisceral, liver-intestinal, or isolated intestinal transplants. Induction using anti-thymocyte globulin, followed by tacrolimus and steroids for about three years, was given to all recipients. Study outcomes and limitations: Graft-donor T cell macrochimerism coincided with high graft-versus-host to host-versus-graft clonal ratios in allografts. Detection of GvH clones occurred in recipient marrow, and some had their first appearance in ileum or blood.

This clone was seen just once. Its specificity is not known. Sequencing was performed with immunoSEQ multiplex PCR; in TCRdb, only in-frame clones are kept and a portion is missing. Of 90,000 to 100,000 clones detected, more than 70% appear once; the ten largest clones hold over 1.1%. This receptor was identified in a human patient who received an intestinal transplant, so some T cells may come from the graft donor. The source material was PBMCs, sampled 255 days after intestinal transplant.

The CDR3 loop reads CAWSSGAGTDTQYF. As DNA, the CDR3 is TGTGCCTGGTCCAGCGGGGCGGGGACAGATACGCAGTATTTT. This chain connects TRBV30 to TRBJ2-3; 7 bases match TRBD2. This CDR3 contains 14 residues. V dropped 5 bases and J dropped 3; count of bases not matched to a gene: 8. Germline CDR1 and CDR2: GTSNPN and SVGIG (reference sequence). Full variable domain (outside the CDR3, taken from reference TRBV30 and TRBJ2-3): SQTIHQWPATLVQPVGSPLSLECTVEGTSNPNLYWYRQAAGRGLQLLFYSVGIGQISSEVPQNLSASRPQDRQFILSSKKLLLSDSGFYLCAWSSGAGTDTQYFGPGTRLTVL.